The following is a T cell receptor (beta chain) sequence with its context. The authors reverse transcribed roughly 0.45 to 1 ug RNA with random hexamers. From the immunoSEQ multiplex PCR reads, TCRdb called clonotypes with MiXCR, one entry per CDR3 protein. The sample lists approximately 190,000 distinct CDR3 sequences; over 85% were seen once. The CDR3 spans 14 residues. The V segment lost 6 bases and the J segment 8 bases; nucleotides outside the gene matches: 11. In germline, CDR1 is MDHEN, CDR2 SYDVKM. This specimen comes from a study of CD8 T cells in Susac syndrome. Material: CD4+ T cells from PBMCs. The TCR originated in a human donor in good health. This sequence joins TRBV28 and TRBJ1-1; TRBD1 agrees at 8 bases. The CDR3 sequence: CASRGGIRTGEAFF. The DNA of the CDR3 is TGTGCCAGCAGGGGTGGGATTCGGACAGGGGAAGCTTTCTTT.